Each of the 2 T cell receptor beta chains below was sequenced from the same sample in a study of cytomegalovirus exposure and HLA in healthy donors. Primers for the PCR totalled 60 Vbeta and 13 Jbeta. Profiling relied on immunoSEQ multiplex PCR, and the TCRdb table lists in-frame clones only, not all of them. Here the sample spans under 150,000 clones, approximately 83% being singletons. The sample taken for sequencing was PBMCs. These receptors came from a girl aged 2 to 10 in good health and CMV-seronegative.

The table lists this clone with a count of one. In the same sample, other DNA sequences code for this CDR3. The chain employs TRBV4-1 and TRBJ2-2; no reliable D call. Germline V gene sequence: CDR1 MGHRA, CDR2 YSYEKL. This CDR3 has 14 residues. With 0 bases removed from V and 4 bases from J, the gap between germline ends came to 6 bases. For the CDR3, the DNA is TGCGCCAGCAGCCAAGATGGCGGCACCGGGGAGCTGTTTTTT. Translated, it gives CASSQDGGTGELFF.

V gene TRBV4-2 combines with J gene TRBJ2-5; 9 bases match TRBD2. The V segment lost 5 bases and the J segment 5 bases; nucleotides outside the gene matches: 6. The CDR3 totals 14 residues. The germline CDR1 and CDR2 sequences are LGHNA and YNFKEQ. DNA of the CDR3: TGTGCCAGCAGCTGGGGACTAGCTGGCGAGACCCAGTACTTC. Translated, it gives CASSWGLAGETQYF.